A selection of T cell receptor beta chains follows, all from one sample in a study of CD8+CD57+ T cells in acquired aplastic anemia. In TCRdb, the reads were re-called with MiXCR into one record per CDR3 protein. The profile shows a few hundred thousand distinct CDR3 sequences, roughly 68% of them singletons. Sequenced: sorted CD4+, CD8+, or CD8+CD57+ T cells (not recorded which) from PBMCs. The receptor source for this set is a human donor in good health, serving as a control. Each CDR3 is given with its conserved first and last residue. A D gene is named only where the DNA matches it firmly. Only some rows state a clone size, as once, few, many or a class for expanded clones.

>TRBJ1-1|-|TRBV20-1|-
CSASQGGGNTEAFF
TGCAGTGCTTCCCAAGGGGGGGGGAACACTGAAGCTTTCTTT
>TRBJ2-2|-|TRBV7-9|-
CATSLTGVAYAEELFF
TGTGCCACCAGCTTGACCGGGGTAGCCTACGCCGAGGAGCTGTTTTTT
>TRBJ1-1|few|TRBV29-1|TRBD1
CSVEGQGEAFF
TGCAGCGTAGAGGGACAGGGGGAAGCTTTCTTT
>TRBJ2-5|-|TRBV7-6|TRBD2
CASSPGTSGEAGETQYF
TGTGCCAGCAGCCCCGGGACTAGCGGGGAGGCTGGAGAGACCCAGTACTTC
>TRBJ1-1|-|TRBV5-1|-
CASSPDGRVAAFF
TGCGCCAGCAGCCCCGATGGGAGGGTTGCAGCTTTCTTT
>TRBJ2-5|-|TRBV7-3|-
CASSFGQPGGETQYF
TGTGCCAGCAGCTTCGGACAGCCGGGGGGAGAGACCCAGTACTTC
>TRBJ1-2|few|TRBV20-1|-
CSAGRNRPYAF
TGCAGTGCTGGGCGGAACCGTCCCTACGCCTTC
>TRBJ2-3|-|TRBV20-1|-
CSAEPGLALHTQYF
TGCAGTGCGGAACCGGGACTCGCACTACATACGCAGTATTTT
>TRBJ2-5|-|TRBV11-1|-
CASSIGASTETQYF
TGTGCCAGCAGCATAGGAGCGAGCACAGAGACCCAGTACTTC
>TRBJ2-1|-|TRBV10-3|-
CAISEEKPSLTIKQFF
TGTGCCATCAGTGAGGAGAAACCCTCACTTACAATTAAGCAGTTCTTC
>TRBJ2-7|-|TRBV11-3|-
CASSLGRANWKQYF
TGTGCCAGCAGCTTGGGACGGGCGAATTGGAAGCAGTACTTC
>TRBJ1-3|-|TRBV2|TRBD1
CASSVTTGLGKPQHF
TGTGCCAGCAGCGTCACGACAGGGCTTGGAAAGCCCCAACATTTT
>TRBJ2-5|-|TRBV15|-
CATSRDNLVKTQGF
TGTGCCACCAGCAGAGACAATTTAGTAAAGACCCAGGGTTTC
>TRBJ1-4|once|TRBV7-2|TRBD1
CASSSVRGTNEKLFF
TGTGCCAGCAGCTCCGTCAGGGGGACGAATGAAAAGCTGTTTTTT
>TRBJ1-5|few|TRBV25-1|-
CASSPDGGIGQPQHF
TGTGCCAGCAGCCCGGACGGGGGGATCGGTCAGCCCCAGCATTTT
>TRBJ1-3|-|TRBV7-2|-
CASSVEGRNTQYF
TGTGCCAGCAGCGTTGAAGGAAGAAACACCCAGTATTTC
>TRBJ1-2|-|TRBV10-3|-
CAISEAGSYGYTF
TGTGCCATCAGTGAAGCAGGTTCCTATGGCTACACCTTC
>TRBJ1-5|many|TRBV19|-
CASSRVGDQPQHF
TGTGCCAGTAGCAGGGTAGGAGATCAGCCCCAGCATTTT
>TRBJ1-1|-|TRBV5-4|-
CASNEGLVNTEAFF
TGTGCCAGCAACGAGGGTCTAGTGAACACTGAAGCTTTCTTT
>TRBJ1-3|-|TRBV20-1|-
CSARDNAAAYGNTIYF
TGCAGTGCTAGAGATAACGCCGCAGCGTACGGAAACACCATATATTTT
>TRBJ2-1|-|TRBV7-2|TRBD1
CASSLVGQGTNEQFF
TGTGCCAGCAGCTTAGTGGGACAGGGTACGAATGAGCAGTTCTTC
>TRBJ1-1|few|TRBV30|TRBD1
CAWSRDRGRNTEAFF
TGTGCCTGGAGCCGCGACAGGGGACGGAACACTGAAGCTTTCTTT
>TRBJ2-7|-|TRBV12-3/TRBV12-4|-
CASSFTGYEQYF
TGTGCCAGCAGTTTTACAGGGTACGAGCAGTACTTC
>TRBJ1-2|-|TRBV10-3|-
CAISDRGGKRGYTF
TGTGCCATCAGTGATAGGGGGGGCAAGCGGGGCTACACCTTC
>TRBJ2-1|many|TRBV19|-
CASTPGPNGDEQFF
TGTGCCAGTACCCCGGGCCCTAATGGGGATGAGCAGTTCTTC
>TRBJ2-5|-|TRBV12-3/TRBV12-4|-
CASSRVGEETQQF
TGTGCCAGCAGTCGTGTGGGGGAGGAGACCCAGCAGTTC
>TRBJ1-3|-|TRBV25-1|-
CASSPPINSGNTKYF
TGTGCCAGCAGTCCCCCCATCAACTCTGGAAACACCAAGTACTTT
>TRBJ2-7|-|TRBV7-2|TRBD1
CASSGAGGSRPSTYF
TGTGCCAGCAGCGGAGCAGGGGGCAGCAGACCCAGTACTTACTTC
>TRBJ2-1|-|TRBV20-1|-
CSAIGLSGSGTEQFF
TGCAGTGCTATAGGGCTGTCGGGGAGTGGGACGGAGCAGTTCTTC
>TRBJ2-1|-|TRBV20-1|TRBD1
CSGAGQGYEQNEQFF
TGCAGCGGGGCGGGACAGGGCTACGAGCAGAATGAGCAGTTCTTC
>TRBJ1-2|-|TRBV25-1|-
CASTEEGETYGYTF
TGTGCCAGCACTGAGGAGGGGGAGACCTATGGCTACACCTTC
>TRBJ2-7|-|TRBV7-3|TRBD2
CASSDASGFSDEQYF
TGTGCCAGCAGCGATGCTAGCGGATTTTCCGACGAGCAGTACTTC
>TRBJ2-2|-|TRBV9|-
CASSGQGPSPLHLFF
TGTGCCAGCAGCGGGCAGGGGCCCTCACCCCTGCACTTGTTTTTT
>TRBJ2-1|-|TRBV25-1|TRBD1
CASRRLPGQGGTPQFF
TGTGCCAGCAGACGACTCCCGGGACAGGGAGGTACGCCGCAGTTCTTC
>TRBJ1-1|once|TRBV7-9|-
CASSLGLVLSSSSFF
TGTGCCAGCAGCTTAGGTTTGGTCTTGAGTAGTTCATCTTTCTTT
>TRBJ1-1|many|TRBV5-1|TRBD1
CASSWDRGAEAFF
TGCGCCAGCAGCTGGGACAGGGGGGCCGAAGCTTTCTTT
>TRBJ1-5|-|TRBV12-3/TRBV12-4|-
CASSLGGGGNQPQHF
TGTGCCAGCAGTTTGGGGGGGGGCGGCAATCAGCCCCAGCATTTT
>TRBJ2-7|many|TRBV20-1|TRBD1
CSASVPGGYEQYF
TGCAGTGCTAGCGTCCCAGGGGGCTACGAGCAGTACTTC
>TRBJ2-7|many|TRBV11-2|-
CASSLNPRLYEQYF
TGTGCCAGCAGCTTAAACCCCAGACTCTACGAGCAGTACTTC
>TRBJ2-3|-|TRBV11-2|TRBD2
CASSLGGGATSTDTQYF
TGTGCCAGCAGCTTAGGCGGGGGGGCGACTAGCACAGATACGCAGTATTTT
>TRBJ2-1|-|TRBV19|TRBD1
CASSGGTGRREQFF
TGTGCCAGTTCCGGCGGGACAGGGAGACGGGAGCAGTTCTTC